This T cell receptor (beta chain) originates from a study of blood T cell repertoires in COVID-19 (dated by TCRdb to the early 2020s). For context, the study as a whole: The collaborator samples originated in the United States, Italy and Spain and spanned the acute and convalescent phases of COVID-19. The material from the prospective study consisted of cDNA or gDNA derived from T cells, B-cell-depleted T cells, or PBMCs. Deeply sampled blood TCRbeta repertoires from subjects exposed to, actively infected with, or recovered from COVID-19 were included in the dataset. The repertoires were released in a freely available public database intended as a resource for research on the immune response to SARS-CoV-2. The samples were drawn from the first 160 participants of the ongoing ImmuneRACE study and from more than 1,000 subjects provided by 6 global collaborators. Sample metadata almost always included a de-identified subject ID, COVID-19 status, age in years and sex. Where available, HLA class I and class II types were taken from metadata supplied by the sample provider and were not determined by assay-based typing.

Overall study results and their limits: The quantity of clinical and demographic metadata differed by source and by participant and was supplied without curation.

Concerning this clone itself: The antigen it binds to is not known. Base quality data are lacking; no much larger clone is found one base away.

As encoded in the germline V gene, CDR1 is SGHTA while CDR2 is FQGTGA. V is cut by 6 bases and J by 0 bases, and the space between the germline ends is 8 bases. Spanning cysteine to phenylalanine, the CDR3 consists of 14 amino acids. The entry retains the CDR3 DNA only, 42 bases that are in frame from base 1. Each collaborating institution followed its own protocols to collect whole blood in K2EDTA tubes. For TCRbeta analysis, collaborators shipped samples in one of three forms: frozen whole blood, isolated PBMCs, or DNA extracted from either of those sample types. TCRbeta CDR3 regions were amplified from genomic DNA by means of the immunoSEQ Assay, a bias-controlled multiplex PCR. Concerning the study's data processing: Within the assay, amplification of reference gene primers was used to estimate how many nucleated cells each sample contained. To quantify the absolute abundance of each unique TCRbeta CDR3 rearrangement, sequence reads were collapsed and filtered. For each sample, productive Simpson clonality was calculated by taking the square root of Simpson's diversity index across productive rearrangements. TCRdb obtained this table from immuneACCESS and retained in-frame rearrangements with V and J assigned. These tables miss some clones; where compared with another copy, unresolved V genes account for less than half of the shortfall, and the remainder is unexplained. The V and J calls and clone size are taken from that table; D and trimming were inferred from the DNA. A total of more than 200,000 clones appear in this sample, about 91% of them only once. The top ten clonotypes cover 1.3% to 1.5% of the sample.

Sequencing was carried out using peripheral blood. The sequence links TRBV7-3 to TRBJ2-2; the D segment cannot be called with confidence. The clonotype comes from a man older than 75 with acute or convalescent COVID-19. For the CDR3, the sequence is CASRGLPNTGELFF. The base sequence is TGTGCCAGCAGGGGCTTACCGAACACCGGGGAGCTGTTTTTT.